Each of the 13 T cell receptor beta chains below was sequenced from the same sample in a study of PD-1 blockade in classical Hodgkin lymphoma. TCRdb's copy holds only in-frame clones and misses some; the assay was immunoSEQ multiplex PCR. The data show roughly 60,000 clones, 90% to 95% seen once. Time point denoted: cycle 4 day 1 (C4D1), after less than seven weeks of nivolumab. Each patient experienced a relapse that followed autologous stem cell transplantation, and brentuximab vedotin exposure varied. The source was peripheral blood mononuclear cells (PBMCs), collected before the fourth cycle of nivolumab. Receptor source: a human donor with classical Hodgkin lymphoma.

The chain has TRBV7-8 and TRBJ1-5; D is perhaps TRBD1 (6 bases). Germline CDR1 and CDR2: SGHVS and FQNEAQ. The CDR3 has 15 residues. Trimming stripped 1 base from V and 3 bases from J, with 10 bases between. CDR3 DNA: TGTGCCAGCAGCTTAGTTCAGGGGTCCAATCAGCCCCAGCATTTT. Translated, it gives CASSLVQGSNQPQHF.

This clone has a handful of counts. Germline is not matched at one junction end, which may reflect a read error. The V gene is TRBV7-7, the J gene TRBJ2-7; the D gene is possibly TRBD2 (7 bases). CDR1 is SSHAT and CDR2 is FNYEAQ in the germline V gene (reference sequence). This CDR3 region has 14 residues. The CDR3: CASSEGRGTYEQYF. As DNA, the CDR3 is TGTGCTAGCAGCGAGGGGAGGGGGACCTACGAGCAGTACTTC.

This chain uses TRBV28 with TRBJ2-1; 7 positions agree with TRBD2. After removal of 4 bases from V and 8 bases from J, the junction contained 11 bases not matched to a gene. Germline values: CDR1 MDHEN, CDR2 SYDVKM. The CDR3 extends over 15 amino acids. The CDR3 reads CASSSGGRSIDEQFF. The CDR3, as DNA: TGTGCCAGCAGTTCGGGCGGGAGAAGTATCGATGAGCAGTTCTTC.

The rearrangement links TRBV6-6 to TRBJ2-1; possibly TRBD1 for D (6 bases). The CDR3 extends over 15 amino acids. Germline CDR1 is MNHNY and CDR2 is SVGAGI (reference sequence). The V end was cut by 6 bases, the J end by 3 bases, with 15 bases between. CDR3 sequence reads: CASSIPQGNYNEQFF. The CDR3 DNA reads TGTGCCAGCAGCATCCCGCAGGGGAACTACAATGAGCAGTTCTTC.

The chain recombines TRBV5-4 with TRBJ2-6; a possible D gene is TRBD1 (6 bases). Germline V gene sequence: CDR1 SGHNT, CDR2 YYREEE (reference sequence). Between the trimmed V and J ends, which lost 4 bases and 1 base, there was a span of 12 bases. The CDR3 runs 16 residues. The CDR3 is CASSAKQGSGANVLTF. CDR3 bases: TGTGCCAGCAGCGCAAAACAGGGTTCTGGGGCCAACGTCCTGACTTTC.

This chain links TRBV28 with TRBJ2-7; perhaps D is TRBD1 or TRBD2 (5 bases each). The CDR3 has 13 residues. The V gene's germline CDR1 is MDHEN and CDR2 SYDVKM. V shed 5 bases and J shed 5 bases, with 13 bases lying between them. The chain's CDR3 is CASSLLGVHEQYF. DNA for the CDR3: TGTGCCAGCAGTCTGTTGGGGGTTCACGAGCAGTACTTC.

This clone was found a few times. The genes are TRBV28 and TRBJ1-1; 7 bases fit TRBD1. The V gene's germline CDR1 is MDHEN and CDR2 SYDVKM. The V and J ends lost 4 bases and 5 bases, in that order; junction bases with no gene match: 7. This CDR3 contains 14 residues. This chain's CDR3 is CASSYTGVGTEAFF. The CDR3 nucleotides are TGTGCCAGCAGTTACACAGGGGTAGGAACTGAAGCTTTCTTT.

The V call is TRBV11-2, the J call TRBJ2-7; D may be TRBD2 (7 bases). Germline lookup yields CDR1 SGHAT and CDR2 FQNNGV. The CDR3 is 19 residues long. Trimming stripped 5 bases from V and 1 base from J, with 27 bases between. This chain's CDR3 is CASSPYRVEAGILSYEQYF. CDR3 coding DNA: TGTGCCAGCAGCCCCTACAGGGTGGAAGCGGGAATATTATCCTACGAGCAGTACTTC.

This chain uses TRBV11-2 with TRBJ2-7, with D unclear. Germline V lookup: CDR1 SGHAT, CDR2 FQNNGV. CDR3 size: 13 residues. The V end lost 5 bases, the J end lost 2 bases, and 10 bases lay between the germline ends. CDR3 DNA sequence: TGTGCCAGCAGCAAAGGCAGAGCCTACGAGCAGTACTTC. Its protein is CASSKGRAYEQYF.

The gene calls are TRBV19 and TRBJ1-4; D gene ambiguous. Deletions cut 6 bases from V and 7 bases from J, with 12 bases between. Germline V gene lookup returns CDR1 LNHDA and CDR2 SQIVND (reference sequence). The CDR3 runs 13 residues. The chain's CDR3 is CASSRFGGEKLFF. Written as DNA, the CDR3 is TGTGCCAGTAGCCGGTTCGGCGGTGAAAAACTGTTTTTT.

The CDR3 region is CAICDRGRSQSQPQHF. DNA for the CDR3: TGTGCCATCTGTGACAGGGGGCGTTCCCAAAGCCAGCCCCAGCATTTT. This rearrangement joins TRBV28 to TRBJ1-5; TRBD1 agrees at 10 bases. With V trimmed by 10 bases and J by 7 bases, 16 bases remained unmatched. CDR3 length: 16 residues. CDR1 and CDR2 (germline): MDHEN, SYDVKM.

The V call is TRBV4-1, the J call TRBJ1-3; D may be TRBD1 (6 bases). Germline V lookup: CDR1 MGHRA, CDR2 YSYEKL. This CDR3 region has 16 residues. With 3 bases removed from V and 0 bases from J, the gap between germline ends came to 12 bases. The CDR3 is CASSHGTPDSGNTIYF. The CDR3 DNA reads as TGCGCCAGCAGCCACGGGACACCGGACTCTGGAAACACCATATATTTT.

The genes are TRBV2 and TRBJ2-3, with TRBD2 matching over 10 bases. This CDR3 has 18 amino acids. Germline CDR1 SNHLY, CDR2 FYNNEI. J gave up 0 bases and V 4 bases, and 10 bases lay outside the gene matches. The CDR3 region is CASSVLAGGRLSTDTQYF. The DNA for the CDR3 is TGTGCCAGCAGTGTTTTAGCGGGGGGACGACTTAGCACAGATACGCAGTATTTT.